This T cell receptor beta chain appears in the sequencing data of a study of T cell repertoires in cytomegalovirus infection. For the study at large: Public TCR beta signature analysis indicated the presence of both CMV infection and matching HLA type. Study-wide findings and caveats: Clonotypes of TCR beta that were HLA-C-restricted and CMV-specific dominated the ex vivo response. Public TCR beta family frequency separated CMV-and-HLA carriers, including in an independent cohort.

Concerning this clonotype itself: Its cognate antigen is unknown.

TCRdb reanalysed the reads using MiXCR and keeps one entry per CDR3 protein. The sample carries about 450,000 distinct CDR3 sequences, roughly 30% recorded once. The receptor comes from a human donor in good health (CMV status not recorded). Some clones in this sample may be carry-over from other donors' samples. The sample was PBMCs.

The CDR3: CASSLEISAGPYNEQFF. The CDR3 DNA sequence: TGTGCCAGCAGCTTAGAAATTTCAGCGGGGCCCTACAATGAGCAGTTCTTC. The genes are TRBV11-2 and TRBJ2-1; 7 bases agree with TRBD2. After removal of 0 bases from V and 2 bases from J, the junction contained 7 bases not matched to a gene. The CDR3 consists of 17 residues. Germline values: CDR1 SGHAT, CDR2 FQNNGV.